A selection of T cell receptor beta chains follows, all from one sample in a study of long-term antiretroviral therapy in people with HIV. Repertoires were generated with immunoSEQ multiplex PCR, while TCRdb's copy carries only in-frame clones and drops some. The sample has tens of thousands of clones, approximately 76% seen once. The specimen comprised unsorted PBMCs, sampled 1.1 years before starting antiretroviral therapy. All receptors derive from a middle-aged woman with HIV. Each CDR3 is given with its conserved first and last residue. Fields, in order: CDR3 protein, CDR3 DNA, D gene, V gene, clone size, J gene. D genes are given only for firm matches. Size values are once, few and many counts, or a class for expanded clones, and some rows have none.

CASSSEIGGRAYEQYF | TGTGCCAGCAGCTCCGAGATTGGCGGGAGGGCCTACGAGCAGTACTTC | TRBD2 | TRBV7-9 | NA | TRBJ2-7
CASSYQGNPIYGYTF | TGTGCCAGCAGTTACCAGGGGAACCCCATCTATGGCTACACCTTC | NA | TRBV6-5 | NA | TRBJ1-2
CASSLSLGGGDTEAFF | TGTGCCAGCAGCTTAAGTTTAGGAGGGGGGGACACTGAAGCTTTCTTT | NA | TRBV7-9 | NA | TRBJ1-1
CASRRLAGNNEQFF | TGCGCCAGCAGGAGACTAGCGGGCAACAATGAGCAGTTCTTC | TRBD2 | TRBV5-1 | NA | TRBJ2-1
CAWSEGGTYEQYF | TGTGCCTGGAGTGAGGGCGGGACCTACGAGCAGTACTTC | NA | TRBV30 | NA | TRBJ2-7
CAWRMRAGLTDTQYF | TGTGCCTGGAGGATGCGGGCAGGGTTGACAGATACGCAGTATTTT | NA | TRBV30 | NA | TRBJ2-3
CASSSGTDYEQYF | TGTGCCAGCAGCTCCGGGACGGACTACGAGCAGTACTTC | NA | TRBV5-6 | NA | TRBJ2-7
CASSEALPDSPLHF | TGTGCCAGCAGTGAAGCGCTTCCCGATTCACCCCTCCACTTT | NA | TRBV2 | few | TRBJ1-6
CASSGQLRTEAFF | TGTGCCAGCAGTGGACAGCTTAGAACTGAAGCTTTCTTT | NA | TRBV2 | NA | TRBJ1-1
CAGRLGHLTGELFF | TGTGCCGGAAGACTGGGACACCTCACCGGGGAGCTGTTTTTT | NA | TRBV6-1 | NA | TRBJ2-2
CSVGSPYEQYF | TGCAGCGTTGGTTCCCCCTACGAGCAGTACTTC | NA | TRBV29-1 | NA | TRBJ2-7
CASSLGDGSGEQYF | TGTGCCAGCAGCTTAGGGGACGGTTCGGGCGAGCAGTACTTC | NA | TRBV5-8 | few | TRBJ2-7
CASSQGSNQPQHF | TGTGCCAGCTCACAGGGTAGCAATCAGCCCCAGCATTTT | NA | TRBV18 | NA | TRBJ1-5
CASSLEGWLTEAFF | TGTGCCAGCAGCTTAGAAGGGTGGTTAACTGAAGCTTTCTTT | NA | TRBV11-3 | few | TRBJ1-1
CASSQLSATDTQYF | TGCGCCAGCAGCCAACTATCGGCGACAGATACGCAGTATTTT | NA | TRBV4-3 | NA | TRBJ2-3
CASSHPLTDTQYF | TGTGCCAGCAGCCACCCCTTAACAGATACGCAGTATTTT | NA | TRBV11-1 | few | TRBJ2-3
CASSDQRDNTGELFF | TGCGCCAGCAGTGACCAGCGGGATAACACCGGGGAGCTGTTTTTT | TRBD2 | TRBV10-1 | few | TRBJ2-2
CASRGDREIDEQYF | TGTGCCAGCAGGGGAGACAGGGAAATAGACGAGCAGTACTTC | TRBD1 | TRBV6-5 | NA | TRBJ2-7
CASSLGSSGRAGTDTQYF | TGTGCCAGCAGCTTGGGCTCTAGCGGGAGGGCCGGCACAGATACGCAGTATTTT | TRBD2 | TRBV5-8 | NA | TRBJ2-3
CASSQDRGQTARQYF | TGCGCCAGCAGCCAAGACCGGGGGCAGACCGCACGGCAGTACTTC | NA | TRBV4-1 | NA | TRBJ2-7
CASSSLGLGSDNEQFF | TGTGCCAGCAGCTCCCTGGGACTAGGAAGTGACAATGAGCAGTTCTTC | TRBD2 | TRBV11-3 | NA | TRBJ2-1
CASSDSGRMNEQFF | TGTGCCAGCAGCGATAGCGGGAGGATGAATGAGCAGTTCTTC | TRBD2 | TRBV7-9 | NA | TRBJ2-1
CASSLGLTGELFF | TGTGCCAGCAGCTTGGGGTTAACCGGGGAGCTGTTTTTT | NA | TRBV11-3 | medium-sized | TRBJ2-2
CASSWGGQGVRAVSYEQYF | TGTGCCAGCAGTTGGGGGGGGCAGGGAGTTCGAGCCGTGTCTTACGAGCAGTACTTC | NA | TRBV27 | NA | TRBJ2-7
CASSTPQGTAEAFF | TGTGCCAGTAGTACGCCACAGGGGACGGCTGAAGCTTTCTTT | TRBD1 | TRBV19 | few | TRBJ1-1
CASSERDGSNEKLFF | TGCGCCAGCAGCGAAAGGGACGGAAGTAATGAAAAACTGTTTTTT | NA | TRBV4-3 | NA | TRBJ1-4
CASSPLRGQETQYF | TGTGCCAGCTCACCTCTCAGGGGGCAAGAGACCCAGTACTTC | TRBD1 | TRBV18 | NA | TRBJ2-5
CASSPAEGEGTEAFF | TGTGCCAGCAGTCCGGCCGAGGGAGAAGGCACTGAAGCTTTCTTT | NA | TRBV6-1 | NA | TRBJ1-1
CASSSEVSGNTIYF | TGTGCCAGTAGCTCCGAGGTTTCCGGAAACACCATATATTTT | NA | TRBV19 | NA | TRBJ1-3
CASKHPSYNEQFF | TGCGCCAGCAAGCATCCATCCTACAATGAGCAGTTCTTC | NA | TRBV5-1 | NA | TRBJ2-1
CASSDGGIHYSNQPQHF | TGCGCCAGCAGTGATGGAGGGATTCATTATAGCAATCAGCCCCAGCATTTT | NA | TRBV10-1 | NA | TRBJ1-5
CSVEIGREGETQYF | TGCAGCGTTGAAATAGGCAGGGAGGGAGAGACCCAGTACTTC | TRBD2 | TRBV29-1 | NA | TRBJ2-5
CASSLVTGVTGELFF | TGTGCCAGCAGCTTAGTCACAGGGGTCACCGGGGAGCTGTTTTTT | TRBD1 | TRBV7-9 | NA | TRBJ2-2
CASSPSSGGGEQFF | TGTGCCAGCTCACCCTCCAGCGGGGGGGGTGAGCAGTTCTTC | TRBD2 | TRBV18 | NA | TRBJ2-1
CASSLAKQNTEAFF | TGCGCCAGCAGCTTGGCAAAACAGAACACTGAAGCTTTCTTT | NA | TRBV5-1 | NA | TRBJ1-1
CAWRGGVVTDTQYF | TGTGCCTGGAGAGGGGGGGTAGTCACAGATACGCAGTATTTT | NA | TRBV30 | NA | TRBJ2-3
CASQSWGGLVDEQFF | TGTGCCAGTCAAAGTTGGGGGGGGCTTGTCGATGAGCAGTTCTTC | NA | TRBV19 | NA | TRBJ2-1
CASSLAPGDTQYF | TGTGCCAGCAGCTTAGCCCCCGGAGATACGCAGTATTTT | NA | TRBV7-6 | NA | TRBJ2-3
CASSLYLAASSGANVLTF | TGTGCCAGCAGCCTCTACCTAGCGGCAAGCTCTGGGGCCAACGTCCTGACTTTC | TRBD2 | TRBV5-4 | NA | TRBJ2-6
CAWSVYLETQYF | TGTGCCTGGAGTGTTTACCTAGAGACCCAGTACTTC | NA | TRBV30 | NA | TRBJ2-5
CASSVDSNTEAFF | TGCGCCAGCAGCGTCGATTCGAACACTGAAGCTTTCTTT | NA | TRBV5-1 | NA | TRBJ1-1
CSVEADRGYEQYF | TGCAGCGTTGAAGCCGACAGGGGCTACGAGCAGTACTTC | TRBD1 | TRBV29-1 | once | TRBJ2-7